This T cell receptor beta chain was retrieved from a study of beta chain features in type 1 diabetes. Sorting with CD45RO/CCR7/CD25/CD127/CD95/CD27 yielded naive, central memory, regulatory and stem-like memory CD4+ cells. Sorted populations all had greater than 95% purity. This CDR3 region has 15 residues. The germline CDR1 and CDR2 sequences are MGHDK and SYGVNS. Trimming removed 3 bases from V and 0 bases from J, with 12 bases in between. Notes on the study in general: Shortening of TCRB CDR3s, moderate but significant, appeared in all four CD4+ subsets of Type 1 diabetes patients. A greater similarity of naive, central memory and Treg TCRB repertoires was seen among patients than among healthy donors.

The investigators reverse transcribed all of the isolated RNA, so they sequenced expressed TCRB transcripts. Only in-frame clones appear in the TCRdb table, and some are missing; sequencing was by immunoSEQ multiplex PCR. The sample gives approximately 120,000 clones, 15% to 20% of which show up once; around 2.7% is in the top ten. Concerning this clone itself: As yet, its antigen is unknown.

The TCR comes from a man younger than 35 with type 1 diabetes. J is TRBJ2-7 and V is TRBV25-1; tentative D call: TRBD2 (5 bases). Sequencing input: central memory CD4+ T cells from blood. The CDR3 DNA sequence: TGTGCCAGCAGTGAGAGGGAGCCTAGCTCCTACGAGCAGTACTTC. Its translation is CASSEREPSSYEQYF.